This TCR beta chain was recovered during a study of OX40 agonist ivuxolimab in advanced cancers. TCRdb's copy holds only in-frame clones and misses some; the assay was immunoSEQ multiplex PCR. The table has fewer than 60,000 clones, around 85% seen once. The CDR3 has 12 residues. V gave up 4 bases and J gave up 1 base, with 5 bases separating them. Germline-derived CDR1 and CDR2 are SQVTM and ANQGSEA. Drawing of blood for sampling happened at baseline, at cycle 4 day 1, and at cycle 7 day 1. The table lists this clone with a count of one. The clonotype originates from an adult with an advanced solid tumor such as melanoma, head and neck, liver or kidney cancer. Here the sequenced sample was CD4+ or CD8+ T cells sorted from blood, taken in a trial of the OX40 agonist ivuxolimab. This rearrangement joins TRBV29-1 to TRBJ2-4; D gene unclear. The CDR3 coding sequence is TGCAGCGTTGGGGATGCCAAAAACATTCAGTACTTC. The encoded protein is CSVGDAKNIQYF.